Only a few counts were recorded for the clone carrying this T cell receptor (beta chain). Its antigen remains unknown. The data were taken from a study of cytomegalovirus exposure and HLA in healthy donors. Germline CDR1 MGHRA, CDR2 YSYEKL. The CDR3 contains 18 residues. Trimming left V 0 bases short and J 5 bases short, with 20 bases between. The PCR had 60 Vbeta and 13 Jbeta primers. Only in-frame clones appear in the TCRdb table, and some are missing; sequencing was by immunoSEQ multiplex PCR. Counted here are 95,000 to 150,000 clones, roughly 80% occurring once; the ten biggest clones make up 25% to 35%. Study-wide results and limits: Overall, roughly 170 TCR beta chains were annotated as cytomegalovirus-associated.

The TCR comes from a man in his 60s in good health and CMV-seropositive. Material: PBMCs. This chain uses TRBV4-1 with TRBJ1-5, with D perhaps TRBD1 (5 bases). The CDR3 loop reads CASSQDIGALYGYQPQHF. CDR3 nucleotide sequence: TGCGCCAGCAGCCAAGATATTGGGGCCTTGTACGGCTATCAGCCCCAGCATTTT.